This TCR beta chain was sequenced during a study of T cell responses to AZD1222 COVID-19 vaccine. About the research overall: Pooling of second doses given at about 4 or about 12 weeks was done. The study, taken as a whole, reports: At baseline, just a handful of AZD1222 recipients tested seropositive. Along spike, vaccine-associated CD4 TCRs were found throughout, with dominance at 160-218 and 743-854. Donors, mostly white British, included more females; clonal diversity was possibly underestimated.

Of note for this clone: Antigen unknown.

Germline V CDR1 and CDR2: SGHVS, FNYEAQ. CDR3 size: 16 residues. The V gene lost 2 bases and the J gene lost 1 base, with 14 bases spanning the gap. TCRdb keeps only in-frame clones here, not all; method: immunoSEQ multiplex PCR. This sample has approximately 160,000 clones, with roughly 90% found just once. Sequenced here: peripheral blood, sampled on day 0 of AZD1222 vaccination. The TCR sequence derives from an adult in good health. The chain combines TRBV7-6 with TRBJ1-1, with D uncertain. CDR3 loop: CASSLRYTQRNTEAFF. Written as DNA, the CDR3 is TGTGCCAGCAGCTTACGTTATACACAGAGGAACACTGAAGCTTTCTTT.